This T cell receptor beta chain emerged from a study of spatial heterogeneity in lung cancer. Overall study results and limits: Tumors with more nonsynonymous mutations had more expanded intratumoral alpha and beta TCRs.

The germline V gene has CDR1 PRHDT and CDR2 FYEKMQ (reference sequence). With 6 bases removed from V and 3 bases from J, the gap between germline ends came to 9 bases. The CDR3 is made up of 13 amino acids. This sample's time point: sample taken at primary tumor resection. MiXCR, run by TCRdb on the 5' RACE reads, gives a single entry per CDR3 protein. The sample records roughly 2,500 distinct CDR3 sequences, 5% to 6% being singletons. Sample share makes this clonotype large. Antigen: not known. For a library built for alpha chains, this beta chain is a stray read; little rests on its size. This receptor was obtained from a male donor with early-stage non-small cell lung cancer. Source: lung tumor tissue, taken at surgery. The chain recombines TRBV13 with TRBJ2-1, with D hard to call. The CDR3 DNA reads as TGTGCCAGCAGTCCGCCGGGCTACAATGAGCAGTTCTTC. As protein: CASSPPGYNEQFF.